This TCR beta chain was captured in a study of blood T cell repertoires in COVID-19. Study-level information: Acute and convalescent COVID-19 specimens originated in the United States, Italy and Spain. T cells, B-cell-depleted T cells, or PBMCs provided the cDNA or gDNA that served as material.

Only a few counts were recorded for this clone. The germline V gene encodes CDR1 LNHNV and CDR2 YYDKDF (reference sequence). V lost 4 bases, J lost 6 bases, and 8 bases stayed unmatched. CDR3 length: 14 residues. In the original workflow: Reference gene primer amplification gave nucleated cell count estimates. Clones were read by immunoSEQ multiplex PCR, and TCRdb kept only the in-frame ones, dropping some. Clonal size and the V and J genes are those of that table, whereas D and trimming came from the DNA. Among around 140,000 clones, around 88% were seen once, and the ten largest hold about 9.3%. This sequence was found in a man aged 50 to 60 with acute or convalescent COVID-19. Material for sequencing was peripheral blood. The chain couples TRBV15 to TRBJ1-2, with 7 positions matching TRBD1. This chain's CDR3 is CATSTGTAWDGYTF. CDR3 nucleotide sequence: TGTGCCACCAGCACCGGGACAGCCTGGGATGGCTACACCTTC.